The table lists the clone carrying this T cell receptor (beta chain) with a few counts. This specimen belongs to a study of CD8+CD57+ T cells in acquired aplastic anemia. On the study more broadly: Mean read depth for CD4+ cells from healthy donors was roughly 11 million.

Losses at the gene ends were 3 bases for V and 2 bases for J; bases not matched to a gene: 8. The CDR3 loop spans 16 amino acids. The germline V gene has CDR1 LNHNV and CDR2 YYDKDF (reference sequence). TCR beta VDJ and CDR3 profiling used genomic DNA as template. TCRdb processed the reads anew with MiXCR; each CDR3 protein has one entry. This table has about 420,000 distinct CDR3 sequences, roughly 64% appearing once. The genes are TRBV15 and TRBJ1-2; 8 bases line up with TRBD1. The clonotype comes from a human donor in good health, serving as a control. The specimen was sorted CD4+, CD8+, or CD8+CD57+ T cells (not recorded which) from PBMCs. In DNA, the CDR3 is TGTGCCACCAGCAGCCCACAGACAGGGGCCAACTATGGCTACACCTTC. The encoded protein is CATSSPQTGANYGYTF. Filled out from reference TRBV15 and TRBJ1-2, the complete variable domain reads DAMVIQNPRYQVTQFGKPVTLSCSQTLNHNVMYWYQQKSSQAPKLLFHYYDKDFNNEADTPDNFQSRRPNTSFCFLDIRSPGLGDTAMYLCATSSPQTGANYGYTFGSGTRLTVV.